This TCR beta chain was obtained from a study of blood T cell repertoires in COVID-19. About the study: The United States, Italy and Spain were the sources of the acute and convalescent COVID-19 samples. Sample material is recorded as cDNA or gDNA derived from T cells, B-cell-depleted T cells, or PBMCs.

Trimming took off 4 bases at V and 9 bases at J, with 10 bases between the two ends. Germline lookup yields CDR1 LGHDT and CDR2 YNNKEL (reference sequence). This CDR3 is 13 amino acids long. Original analysis: Estimation of nucleated cell counts was performed using reference gene primer amplification. TCRdb's copy holds only in-frame clones and misses some; the assay was immunoSEQ multiplex PCR. V and J calls and clone size are given by that table; D and trimming were obtained from the DNA. Counted here are approximately 280,000 clones, around 89% occurring once; the ten biggest clones make up about 4.6%.

This receptor was obtained from a man aged 35 to 55 with acute or convalescent COVID-19. Sequenced input: peripheral blood. The chain combines TRBV3-1 (or the pseudogene TRBV3-2) with TRBJ1-6; no clear D. CDR3 region: CASSPSLLSPLHF. CDR3 sequence (DNA): TGTGCCAGCAGCCCAAGCTTGCTTTCACCCCTCCACTTT.